Following are 28 T cell receptor beta chains from one sample sequenced in a study of monozygotic twins with inflammatory bowel disease. TCRdb reworked the 5' RACE reads into one entry per CDR3 protein, no DNA. The sample has around 400,000 distinct CDR3 sequences; the top ten hold 2% to 3%. Sequencing was carried out using blood. These receptors were collected from a human donor with ulcerative colitis or Crohn's disease, or a healthy co-twin of an affected twin (not recorded which).

The chain carries TRBV20-1 and TRBJ2-2; as DNA is missing, the TRBD1 call by TCRdb cannot be tested. Germline lookup yields CDR1 DFQATT and CDR2 SNEGSKA (reference sequence). The CDR3 has 15 amino acids. The CDR3 protein is CSASSGTPGTGELFF.

This chain uses TRBV7-9 with TRBJ1-1. The V gene's germline CDR1 is SEHNR and CDR2 FQNEAQ (reference sequence). The CDR3 sequence is 15 residues long. CDR3 residues: CASSLQRGVNTEAFF.

The chain combines TRBV5-1 with TRBJ2-1. Germline CDR1 and CDR2: SGHRS and YFSETQ. This CDR3 region has 11 residues. The CDR3 protein is CASSLDLEQFF.

The chain is built from TRBV10-1 and TRBJ2-3; TCRdb's D gene call, TRBD1, goes unchecked for lack of DNA. The CDR3 loop spans 15 amino acids. Germline assignment: CDR1 WNHNN and CDR2 SYGVQD (reference sequence). CDR3: CASSDPGQGVDTQYF.

This chain uses TRBV6-5 with TRBJ1-2; TCRdb names TRBD1, which stays unverified in the absence of DNA. CDR1 and CDR2 (germline): MNHEY, SVGAGI. The CDR3 sequence is 15 residues long. The CDR3 spells CASSYVHQAPYGYTF.

This chain joins TRBV7-3 and TRBJ2-2; TCRdb indicates TRBD2, and absent DNA this call remains unverified. Germline V gives CDR1 SGHTA, CDR2 FQGTGA. This CDR3 is built from 15 residues. The CDR3 loop reads CASSSTSTNTGELFF.

This chain links TRBV5-1 with TRBJ2-3. Germline CDR1 SGHRS, CDR2 YFSETQ. This CDR3 has 14 amino acids. CDR3: CASSFGQPTDTQYF.

The chain recombines TRBV7-2 with TRBJ2-3; the TCRdb call, TRBD2, lacks DNA for checking. The CDR3 extends over 15 amino acids. The V gene's germline CDR1 is SGHTA and CDR2 FQGNSA. The CDR3 reads CASSLAGGSADTQYF.

The chain is built from TRBV2 and TRBJ2-2; the D call from TCRdb, TRBD1, cannot be confirmed without DNA. The CDR3 is 16 amino acids. Germline lookup yields CDR1 SNHLY and CDR2 FYNNEI. The CDR3 loop is CASSGQGMGYTGELFF.

This chain uses TRBV28 with TRBJ1-2. CDR1 and CDR2 (germline): MDHEN, SYDVKM. This CDR3 has 14 amino acids. CDR3: CASSLYEANYGYTF.

The rearrangement uses TRBV5-1 and TRBJ2-1; no DNA is available, so the TRBD2 call from TCRdb remains unchecked. The CDR3 runs to 16 residues. Germline-derived CDR1 and CDR2 are SGHRS and YFSETQ. The CDR3 region is CASTQVRGGGYNEQFF.

The rearrangement uses TRBV5-4 and TRBJ2-3; TCRdb's D call, TRBD2, is unchecked because there is no DNA. This CDR3 has 16 amino acids. The germline CDR1 and CDR2 sequences are SGHNT and YYREEE (reference sequence). CDR3 amino acids: CASSDKAGGPADTQYF.

The chain employs TRBV5-4 and TRBJ1-1. This CDR3 region has 14 residues. Germline loops: CDR1 SGHNT, CDR2 YYREEE (reference sequence). The CDR3 region is CASSYGTPNTEAFF. The whole variable domain, filled in from reference TRBV5-4 and TRBJ1-1, reads ETGVTQSPTHLIKTRGQQVTLRCSSQSGHNTVSWYQQALGQGPQFIFQYYREEENGRGNFPPRFSGLQFPNYSSELNVNALELDDSALYLCASSYGTPNTEAFFGQGTRLTVV.

CDR3 loop: CASSSRGASGRGYNEQFF. V gene TRBV7-8 combines with J gene TRBJ2-1; lacking DNA, the TRBD2 call made by TCRdb goes unchecked. CDR1 SGHVS and CDR2 FQNEAQ come from the germline V gene. The CDR3 extends over 18 amino acids.

This chain uses TRBV20-1 with TRBJ2-3; TCRdb's assignment of TRBD1 cannot be checked, as there is no DNA. Germline V gene sequence: CDR1 DFQATT, CDR2 SNEGSKA (reference sequence). The CDR3 contains 15 residues. The CDR3 loop reads CSALFRGESTDTQYF.

The J gene is TRBJ2-5, the V gene TRBV14; with no DNA, the TCRdb D assignment of TRBD1 cannot be verified. Germline V gives CDR1 SGHDN, CDR2 FVKESK. This CDR3 contains 17 residues. CDR3 sequence reads: CASSQDISGHPQETQYF.

The CDR3 reads CASSFPETTYNEQFF. The V gene is TRBV5-1, the J gene TRBJ2-1; the TCRdb D gene call, TRBD2, has no DNA to confirm it. Germline lookup yields CDR1 SGHRS and CDR2 YFSETQ. CDR3 length: 15 residues. The full variable domain, completed using reference TRBV5-1 and TRBJ2-1, is KAGVTQTPRYLIKTRGQQVTLSCSPISGHRSVSWYQQTPGQGLQFLFEYFSETQRNKGNFPGRFSGRQFSNSRSEMNVSTLELGDSALYLCASSFPETTYNEQFFGPGTRLTVL.

The V and J genes are TRBV5-1 and TRBJ2-1; TCRdb picks TRBD2, but there is no DNA to check that call. The CDR3 has 16 residues. The germline gives CDR1 SGHRS, CDR2 YFSETQ. The CDR3 is CASSPGLAVAYNEQFF.

This chain uses TRBV27 with TRBJ2-1; TCRdb outputs TRBD1, but without DNA this stays unchecked. The CDR3 totals 14 residues. Germline CDR1 MNHEY, CDR2 SMNVEV (reference sequence). CDR3: CASSSQGSGGEQFF.

J is TRBJ2-1 and V is TRBV5-1. The CDR3 length is 14 residues. Germline V gene lookup returns CDR1 SGHRS and CDR2 YFSETQ. The CDR3 region is CASSFHFAHNEQFF.

The V call is TRBV6-1, the J call TRBJ2-5; lacking DNA, the TRBD2 call made by TCRdb goes unchecked. The germline V gene encodes CDR1 MNHNS and CDR2 SASEGT. The CDR3 has 15 amino acids. CDR3 sequence: CASRPGLGAQETQYF.

The chain uses TRBV20-1 and TRBJ2-3; TCRdb proposes TRBD2, but this gene call is untestable without DNA. The CDR3 sequence is 15 residues long. Germline lookup yields CDR1 DFQATT and CDR2 SNEGSKA (reference sequence). CDR3 in amino acids: CSAIKSGISTDTQYF.

The V call is TRBV7-2, the J call TRBJ2-7. This CDR3 has 14 amino acids. Germline CDR1 and CDR2: SGHTA and FQGNSA. The CDR3 loop reads CASSLGVLSYEQYF.

This chain links TRBV4-3 with TRBJ2-7; TCRdb returns TRBD2, unconfirmable since there is no DNA. In germline, CDR1 is LGHNA, CDR2 YSLEER. This CDR3 comprises 13 residues. CDR3 sequence: CASSQGTMNEQYF.

The chain carries TRBV7-3 and TRBJ1-1. This CDR3 contains 13 residues. Germline lookup yields CDR1 SGHTA and CDR2 FQGTGA. CDR3 residues: CASSPAKSTEAFF.

This rearrangement joins TRBV12-3 or TRBV12-4 to TRBJ2-1; lacking DNA, the TRBD2 call made by TCRdb goes unchecked. This CDR3 contains 15 residues. CDR3: CASTSSGGGQDEQFF.

The chain joins TRBV5-1 to TRBJ2-1; TCRdb calls TRBD2, which cannot be checked without DNA. The CDR3 extends over 15 amino acids. Germline V gene sequence: CDR1 SGHRS, CDR2 YFSETQ. CDR3 region: CASSWTSGRYNEQFF.

J is TRBJ2-1 and V is TRBV7-3; TCRdb picks TRBD1, but there is no DNA to check that call. Germline CDR1 is SGHTA and CDR2 is FQGTGA. The CDR3 spans 17 residues. The CDR3 sequence: CASSLTPTGRGNNEQFF. Full variable domain (outside the CDR3, taken from reference TRBV7-3 and TRBJ2-1): GAGVSQTPSNKVTEKGKYVELRCDPISGHTALYWYRQSLGQGPEFLIYFQGTGAADDSGLPNDRFFAVRPEGSVSTLKIQRTERGDSAVYLCASSLTPTGRGNNEQFFGPGTRLTVL.